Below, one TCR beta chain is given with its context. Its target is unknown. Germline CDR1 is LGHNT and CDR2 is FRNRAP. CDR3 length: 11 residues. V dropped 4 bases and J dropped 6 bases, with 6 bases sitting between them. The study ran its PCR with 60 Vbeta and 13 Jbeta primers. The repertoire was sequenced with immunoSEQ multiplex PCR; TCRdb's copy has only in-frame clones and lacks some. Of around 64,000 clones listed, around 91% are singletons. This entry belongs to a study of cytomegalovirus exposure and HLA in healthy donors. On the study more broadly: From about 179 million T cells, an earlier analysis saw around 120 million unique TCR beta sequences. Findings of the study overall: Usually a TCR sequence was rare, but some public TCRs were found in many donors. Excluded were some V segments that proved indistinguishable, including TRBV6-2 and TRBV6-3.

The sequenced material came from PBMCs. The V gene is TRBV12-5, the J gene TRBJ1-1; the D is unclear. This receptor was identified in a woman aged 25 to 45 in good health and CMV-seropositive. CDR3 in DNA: TGTGCTAGTGGTTACTACGCTGAAGCTTTCTTT. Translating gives CASGYYAEAFF.